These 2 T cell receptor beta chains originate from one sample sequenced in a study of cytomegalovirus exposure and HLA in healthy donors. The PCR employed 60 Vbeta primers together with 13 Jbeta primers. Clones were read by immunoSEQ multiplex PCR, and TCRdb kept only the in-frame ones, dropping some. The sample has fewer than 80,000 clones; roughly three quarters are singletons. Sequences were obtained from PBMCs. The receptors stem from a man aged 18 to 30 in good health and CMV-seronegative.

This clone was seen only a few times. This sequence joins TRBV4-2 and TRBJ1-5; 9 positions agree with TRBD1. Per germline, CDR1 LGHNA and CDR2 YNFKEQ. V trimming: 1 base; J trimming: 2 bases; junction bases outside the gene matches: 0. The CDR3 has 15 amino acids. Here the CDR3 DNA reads TGTGCCAGCAGCCAAGGACAGGGGGGCAATCAGCCCCAGCATTTT. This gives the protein CASSQGQGGNQPQHF.

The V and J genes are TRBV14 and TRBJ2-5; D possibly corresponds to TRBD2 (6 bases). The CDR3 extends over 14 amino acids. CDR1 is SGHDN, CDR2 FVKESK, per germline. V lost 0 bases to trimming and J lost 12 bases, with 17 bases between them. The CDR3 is CASSQDLGASEKYF. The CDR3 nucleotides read TGTGCCAGCAGCCAAGATCTGGGAGCTAGCGAAAAGTACTTC.